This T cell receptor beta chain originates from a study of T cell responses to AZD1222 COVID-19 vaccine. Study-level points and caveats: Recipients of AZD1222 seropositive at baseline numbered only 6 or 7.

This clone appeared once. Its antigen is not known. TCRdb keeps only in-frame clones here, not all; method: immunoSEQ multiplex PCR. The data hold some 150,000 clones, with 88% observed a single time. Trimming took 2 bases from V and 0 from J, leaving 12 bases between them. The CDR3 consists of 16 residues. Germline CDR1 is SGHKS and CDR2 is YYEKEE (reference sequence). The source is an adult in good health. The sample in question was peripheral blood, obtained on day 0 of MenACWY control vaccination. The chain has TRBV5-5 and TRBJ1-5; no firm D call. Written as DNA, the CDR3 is TGTGCCAGCAGCTTACATCTTTCACTTAGCAATCAGCCCCAGCATTTT. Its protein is CASSLHLSLSNQPQHF. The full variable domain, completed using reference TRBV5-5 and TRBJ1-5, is DAGVTQSPTHLIKTRGQQVTLRCSPISGHKSVSWYQQVLGQGPQFIFQYYEKEERGRGNFPDRFSARQFPNYSSELNVNALLLGDSALYLCASSLHLSLSNQPQHFGDGTRLSIL.